This is a list of T cell receptor beta chains from one sample in a study of technical replicates of blood from a few donors. TCRdb's table, derived via immunoSEQ multiplex PCR, lists solely in-frame clones and lacks some. The sample includes more than 65,000 clones, nearly 98% of them seen just once. The specimen sequenced was T cells isolated from PBMCs. The source of these receptors is a human donor in good health. Both conserved end residues are part of each CDR3. A D gene is named only where the DNA matches it firmly. Size is stated for part of the rows, as once, few or many counts, or as a class when the clone is expanded.

CDR3aa: CASSRDSLFLLHF
CDR3nt: TGTGCCAGCTCACGAGACAGTTTGTTTCTCCTCCACTTT
d_gene: .
v_gene: TRBV18
j_gene: TRBJ1-6
abundance: .

CDR3aa: CASSKEATAEQFF
CDR3nt: TGTGCCAGCAGCAAGGAAGCGACAGCCGAGCAGTTCTTC
d_gene: .
v_gene: TRBV6-5
j_gene: TRBJ2-1
abundance: .

CDR3aa: CAISGQGRGTDTQYF
CDR3nt: TGTGCCATCAGTGGACAGGGGCGCGGCACAGATACGCAGTATTTT
d_gene: TRBD1
v_gene: TRBV10-3
j_gene: TRBJ2-3
abundance: .

CDR3aa: CASSLQVYGYTF
CDR3nt: TGTGCCAGCAGTTTACAGGTCTATGGCTACACCTTC
d_gene: .
v_gene: TRBV6-1
j_gene: TRBJ1-2
abundance: once

CDR3aa: CASSFLSGGTGELFF
CDR3nt: TGTGCCAGCAGCTTCTTGTCCGGAGGCACCGGGGAGCTGTTTTTT
d_gene: .
v_gene: TRBV5-6
j_gene: TRBJ2-2
abundance: .

CDR3aa: CASSFRPTGPIIVQPQHF
CDR3nt: TGTGCCAGCAGCTTCCGGCCGACAGGGCCTATAATAGTTCAGCCCCAGCATTTT
d_gene: TRBD1
v_gene: TRBV5-5
j_gene: TRBJ1-5
abundance: .

CDR3aa: CASSPGTGGYYEQYF
CDR3nt: TGTGCCAGCAGCCCTGGGACAGGGGGCTACTACGAGCAGTACTTC
d_gene: TRBD1
v_gene: TRBV6-6
j_gene: TRBJ2-7
abundance: .

CDR3aa: CASSEAGHPNTEAFF
CDR3nt: TGTGCCAGCAGTGAAGCTGGACACCCGAACACTGAAGCTTTCTTT
d_gene: .
v_gene: TRBV6-1
j_gene: TRBJ1-1
abundance: .

CDR3aa: CASSLSAGGPLEQYF
CDR3nt: TGTGCCAGCAGTTTATCGGCGGGAGGGCCTCTCGAGCAGTACTTC
d_gene: TRBD2
v_gene: TRBV27
j_gene: TRBJ2-7
abundance: .

CDR3aa: CASTQGSSGNTIYF
CDR3nt: TGCGCCAGCACCCAGGGTTCCTCTGGAAACACCATATATTTT
d_gene: .
v_gene: TRBV5-1
j_gene: TRBJ1-3
abundance: .

CDR3aa: CASSEWTEATNEKLFF
CDR3nt: TGTGCCAGCAGTGAATGGACAGAAGCAACTAATGAAAAACTGTTTTTT
d_gene: .
v_gene: TRBV25-1
j_gene: TRBJ1-4
abundance: .

CDR3aa: CASSGASFSYEQYF
CDR3nt: TGTGCCAGTAGTGGGGCTTCTTTCTCCTACGAGCAGTACTTC
d_gene: .
v_gene: TRBV19
j_gene: TRBJ2-7
abundance: .

CDR3aa: CASSYKLADSMNTEAFF
CDR3nt: TGTGCCAGCAGCTATAAACTTGCGGACAGTATGAACACTGAAGCTTTCTTT
d_gene: .
v_gene: TRBV14
j_gene: TRBJ1-1
abundance: .

CDR3aa: CASKPQGSDYGYTF
CDR3nt: TGCGCCAGCAAGCCACAGGGGAGCGACTATGGCTACACCTTC
d_gene: TRBD1
v_gene: TRBV5-1
j_gene: TRBJ1-2
abundance: .